This TCR beta chain comes out of a study of blood T cell repertoires in COVID-19. Study-wide context: Acute and convalescent COVID-19 samples came from the United States, Italy and Spain. PBMCs, B-cell-depleted T cells, or T cells provided the cDNA or gDNA that made up the material.

This clone was detected a few times. In the original analysis: Researchers report that nucleated cell counts were estimated from reference gene primer amplification. Sequenced by immunoSEQ multiplex PCR; TCRdb stores in-frame clones only, minus some. The V and J calls and clone size come from that table; D and trimming were worked out from the DNA. This table holds around 210,000 clones, about 90% found once. The CDR3 loop spans 14 amino acids. The ends were cut back, 4 bases at V and 1 base at J, with 8 bases in the middle. CDR1 and CDR2 (germline): SGHRS, YFSETQ. The sample taken for sequencing was peripheral blood. The chain has TRBV5-1 and TRBJ2-2; D might be TRBD1 (6 bases). The TCR originated in a woman between 70 and 85 years old with acute or convalescent COVID-19. CDR3 bases: TGCGCCAGCAGCCCGACAGGGAACACCGGGGAGCTGTTTTTT. Protein sequence: CASSPTGNTGELFF.